The 21 T cell receptor beta chains listed next were all sequenced from one sample in a study of glioma-infiltrating T cells. The iRepertoire nested amplicon-rescue multiplex PCR amplified TCR alpha and beta CDR3s from RNA. One entry per CDR3 protein, called by TCRdb with MiXCR from the multiplex PCR reads. This sample has around 3,600 distinct CDR3 sequences, with around 93% found just once. The sample consisted of glioma tissue, nonneoplastic brain tissue, or PBMCs (not recorded which). These receptors were collected from a human donor with low-grade glioma or glioblastoma, undergoing nonglioma brain surgery, or in good health (not recorded which).

Comments on this clonotype: Because this beta chain is a stray read in a library intended to capture alpha chains, its abundance should not be given much weight. This chain connects TRBV20-1 to TRBJ2-7, with TRBD1 matching 7 bases. V was pared by 1 base and J by 1 base, with 1 base of the junction left unmatched. Germline-derived CDR1 and CDR2 are DFQATT and SNEGSKA (reference sequence). The CDR3 sequence is 13 residues long. Here the CDR3 reads CSARGTGSYEQYV. The DNA for the CDR3 is TGCAGTGCTAGAGGGACAGGTTCCTACGAGCAGTACGTC.

As concerns this clonotype: The library was designed around alpha chains, so this beta chain is a stray read whose abundance carries little weight. The chain links TRBV20-1 to TRBJ2-3; TRBD2 matches at 7 bases. The CDR3 consists of 15 residues. Germline V lookup: CDR1 DFQATT, CDR2 SNEGSKA (reference sequence). The V segment lost 8 bases and the J segment 0 bases; nucleotides outside the gene matches: 11. The CDR3 nucleotides are TGCAGTCACTTTATAGCGGGTACTAGCACAGATACGCAGTATTTT. It translates to CSHFIAGTSTDTQYF.

About this clonotype: The library was built for alpha chains, so this beta chain is an off-target read and its size means little. V is TRBV28 and J is TRBJ2-5; no reliable D call. Germline V CDR1 and CDR2: MDHEN, SYDVKM. CDR3 length equals 12 residues. The V and J ends lost 10 bases and 5 bases respectively, with 14 bases between them. CDR3 in amino acids: CATNDSGETQYF. CDR3 coding DNA: TGTGCCACCAACGATTCCGGGGAGACCCAGTACTTC. Complete variable domain (other parts from reference TRBV28 and TRBJ2-5): DVKVTQSSRYLVKRTGEKVFLECVQDMDHENMFWYRQDPGLGLRLIYFSYDVKMKEKGDIPEGYSVSREKKERFSLILESASTNQTSMYLCATNDSGETQYFGPGTRLLVL.

A remark on this clonotype: This beta chain is a stray sequence in a library constructed for alpha chains; its clone size is not meaningful. The chain recombines TRBV20-1 with TRBJ2-1; 11 nucleotides match TRBD2. Trimming took 0 bases from V and 1 from J; bases not matched to a gene: 5. The CDR3 covers 17 residues. Germline-derived CDR1 and CDR2 are DFQATT and SNEGSKA (reference sequence). The CDR3 region is CSARDSGGAPSYNEQFF. The DNA of the CDR3 is TGCAGTGCTAGAGATAGCGGGGGGGCCCCATCCTACAATGAGCAGTTCTTC.

As to this clonotype: This beta chain turned up in a library designed for alpha chains; as an off-target read, its abundance says little. The rearrangement links TRBV18 to TRBJ2-1; 7 bases align to TRBD2. The V segment lost 3 bases and the J segment 2 bases; nucleotides outside the gene matches: 4. The CDR3 is 15 residues long. Germline V lookup: CDR1 KGHSH, CDR2 LQKENI. The CDR3 is CASSPGGSTYNEQFF. CDR3 DNA sequence: TGTGCCAGCTCACCGGGAGGGAGTACCTACAATGAGCAGTTCTTC.

With respect to this clonotype: Since it is a stray read in a library aimed at alpha chains, this beta chain has a size that is not meaningful. The chain carries TRBV6-1 and TRBJ1-2; TRBD1 is a possible D gene (5 bases). V lost 6 bases, J lost 2 bases, and 13 bases lay in between. The CDR3 sequence is 14 residues long. Germline CDR1 MNHNS, CDR2 SASEGT. The DNA of the CDR3 is TGTGCCAGCAGATCATTGGGGGTGAACTATGGCTACACCTTC. Residues: CASRSLGVNYGYTF.

This clonotype came up a few times. For a library built for alpha chains, this beta chain is a stray read; little rests on its size. V is TRBV6-2 or TRBV6-3 and J is TRBJ2-3; D is uncertain. The V end was cut by 2 bases, the J end by 1 base, with 7 bases between. Per germline, CDR1 MNHEY and CDR2 SVGEGT. CDR3 length equals 14 residues. This CDR3 is CASSYLTRTDTQYF. The DNA for the CDR3 is TGTGCCAGCAGTTACCTAACCCGCACAGATACGCAGTATTTT.

To note about this clonotype: This beta chain lies outside the target of a library built for alpha chains; its clone size means little. The CDR3 loop is CATRPSGTVDEQFF. The CDR3 DNA reads TGTGCCACCAGGCCCTCTGGGACAGTTGATGAGCAGTTCTTC. The rearrangement uses TRBV24-1 and TRBJ2-1; TRBD1 aligns across 7 bases. Per germline, CDR1 KGHDR and CDR2 SFDVKD. V shed 7 bases and J 8 bases; nucleotides not matched to a gene: 10. The CDR3 is 14 residues long.

As to this clonotype: The library was prepared for alpha chains; this beta chain is a stray read, so its frequency means little. The CDR3 DNA sequence: TGCAGTGCTGCTCGGGGAGGGGGGAGGACTGAAGCTTTCTTT. It is translated as CSAARGGGRTEAFF. This sequence joins TRBV20-1 and TRBJ1-1, with D perhaps matching TRBD1 (6 bases). The germline V gene encodes CDR1 DFQATT and CDR2 SNEGSKA (reference sequence). This CDR3 has 14 residues. V was clipped by 5 bases and J by 5 bases, with 18 bases between them.

About this clonotype: This beta chain lies outside the target of a library built for alpha chains; its clone size means little. The genes are TRBV6-1 and TRBJ2-2, with 8 nucleotides matching TRBD2. With V trimmed by 9 bases and J by 5 bases, 8 bases remained unmatched. This CDR3 is built from 14 residues. Germline assignment: CDR1 MNHNS and CDR2 SASEGT. This CDR3 is CARPGLEFTGELFF. The CDR3 nucleotides are TGTGCCAGACCGGGACTAGAGTTTACCGGGGAGCTGTTTTTT.

This clonotype was seen just once. This beta chain turned up in a library designed for alpha chains; as an off-target read, its abundance says little. The chain links TRBV20-1 to TRBJ1-1, with a tentative D call TRBD1 (5 bases). Trimming pared 6 bases from V and 2 bases from J, leaving 16 bases between. Germline V lookup: CDR1 DFQATT, CDR2 SNEGSKA (reference sequence). The CDR3 contains 14 residues. The CDR3 region is CSAPEWGGNTEAFF. The CDR3 nucleotides are TGCAGTGCGCCAGAGTGGGGGGGAAACACTGAAGCTTTCTTT.

Comments on this clonotype: This beta chain came through as a stray read in a library set up for alpha chains, and its size says little. CDR3 in DNA: TGTGCCAGCAGTTCCCAATTAGGCAATCAGCCCCAGCATTTT. This codes for CASSSQLGNQPQHF. The chain carries TRBV27 and TRBJ1-5; no reliable D call. CDR3 length: 14 residues. Trimming took off 4 bases at V and 2 bases at J, with 9 bases between the two ends. CDR1 MNHEY and CDR2 SMNVEV come from the germline V gene (reference sequence).

Turning to this clonotype: This beta chain is an unintended read in a library built for alpha chains; its size means little. This rearrangement joins TRBV28 to TRBJ1-2, with 7 bases identical to TRBD1. J gave up 8 bases and V 5 bases, and 14 bases lay outside the gene matches. Germline CDR1 and CDR2: MDHEN and SYDVKM. This CDR3 is 15 amino acids long. The CDR3 here is CASSNTRIRGRGYTF. Written as DNA, the CDR3 is TGTGCCAGCAGTAATACCCGAATCAGGGGGAGAGGCTACACCTTC.

With regard to this clonotype: A library made for alpha chains picked up this beta chain off target, so its size means little. The gene calls are TRBV12-5 and TRBJ2-3; D ambiguous. The ends were cut back, 8 bases at V and 2 bases at J, with 5 bases in the middle. Germline assignment: CDR1 LGHNT and CDR2 FRNRAP. The CDR3 is 11 residues long. CDR3 region: CASSITDTQYF. In nucleotides, the CDR3 is TGTGCTAGTAGTATCACAGATACGCAGTATTTT.

About this clonotype itself: The size of this beta chain means little, since it is a stray read in a library made for alpha chains. This sequence joins TRBV6-2 or TRBV6-3 and TRBJ1-2, with a weak D call TRBD1 (6 bases). Germline V lookup: CDR1 MNHEY, CDR2 SVGEGT. The length of the CDR3 is 13 residues. The germline V and J ends were trimmed by 6 bases and 8 bases, with 16 bases remaining between them. DNA for the CDR3: TGTGCCAGCAGACGAACAGGGCAGGGAGGCTACACCTTC. Protein product: CASRRTGQGGYTF.

This clonotype is labeled as large. Since the library was made to target alpha chains, this beta chain is a stray read and its abundance is not meaningful. The genes are TRBV27 and TRBJ2-1; D might be TRBD2 (6 bases). Germline lookup yields CDR1 MNHEY and CDR2 SMNVEV (reference sequence). The V gene lost 2 bases and the J gene lost 0 bases, with 17 bases spanning the gap. The CDR3 is 18 amino acids. The CDR3 loop reads CASSLRVLADSSYNEQFF. CDR3 bases: TGTGCCAGCAGTTTAAGGGTACTAGCTGATAGCTCCTACAATGAGCAGTTCTTC.

About this clonotype: This beta chain lies outside the target of a library built for alpha chains; its clone size means little. The V and J genes are TRBV7-9 and TRBJ2-1, with D possibly being TRBD2 (6 bases). The CDR3 is 17 amino acids. Trimming stripped 5 bases from V and 0 bases from J, with 17 bases between. CDR1 is SEHNR and CDR2 is FQNEAQ in the germline V gene (reference sequence). CDR3: CASSQEPRGSSYNEQFF. For the CDR3, the DNA is TGTGCCAGCAGCCAAGAACCACGGGGGTCCTCCTACAATGAGCAGTTCTTC.

Of note for this clonotype: This beta chain turned up in a library designed for alpha chains; as an off-target read, its abundance says little. J is TRBJ2-3 and V is TRBV11-2; D is undetermined. The ends were cut back, 1 base at V and 3 bases at J, with 14 bases in the middle. Germline V gene data show CDR1 as SGHAT and CDR2 as FQNNGV. The CDR3 extends over 16 amino acids. The CDR3, as DNA: TGTGCCAGCAGCTTAGTGAGACATGCAGTGACAGATACGCAGTATTTT. Amino acids: CASSLVRHAVTDTQYF.

This clonotype was seen just once. Because this beta chain is a stray read in a library intended to capture alpha chains, its abundance should not be given much weight. This sequence joins TRBV7-2 and TRBJ2-5, with 9 positions matching TRBD1. Germline CDR1 reads SGHTA; CDR2 reads FQGNSA. J was trimmed by 6 bases and V by 3 bases; bases with no gene match: 5. This CDR3 is built from 14 residues. CDR3 region: CASSFGTGKQTQYF. CDR3 DNA: TGTGCCAGCAGCTTTGGGACAGGGAAACAGACCCAGTACTTC.

Comments on this clonotype: Since the library was made to target alpha chains, this beta chain is a stray read and its abundance is not meaningful. The rearrangement uses TRBV20-1 and TRBJ2-1; no clear D. The CDR3 consists of 13 residues. CDR1 is DFQATT and CDR2 is SNEGSKA in the germline V gene (reference sequence). With 5 bases removed from V and 6 bases from J, the gap between germline ends came to 14 bases. The CDR3 loop reads CSAARSGTNEQFF. Written as DNA, the CDR3 is TGCAGTGCTGCTCGTTCAGGAACCAATGAGCAGTTCTTC.

Note on this clonotype: This beta chain turned up in a library designed for alpha chains; as an off-target read, its abundance says little. J is TRBJ2-1 and V is TRBV3-1, with TRBD2 matching over 8 bases. The V gene end was trimmed by 7 bases and the J gene end by 7 bases; junction bases not matched to a gene: 15. The CDR3 totals 16 residues. Germline CDR1 LGHDT, CDR2 YNNKEL (reference sequence). The CDR3 DNA is TGTGCCAGCATCCCGACAAGACTAGCGCTAGGGAATGAGCAGTTCTTC. It specifies CASIPTRLALGNEQFF.